This TCR beta chain was observed in a study of T cell responses to AZD1222 COVID-19 vaccine. Study observations and caveats: CD4 TCRs linked to vaccination spanned spike, dominating at 160-218 and 743-854. The reported proportion of spike-specific TCRs targeting unmutated variant regions was nearly half.

Generated by immunoSEQ multiplex PCR, the TCRdb table keeps only in-frame clones and is missing some. In the table there are approximately 100,000 clones, 87% of which are singletons. About this clone itself: Its antigen is unidentified.

CDR3 size: 16 residues. Unmatched junction bases numbered 5, after V lost 0 bases and J lost 2 bases. The V gene's germline CDR1 is ENHRY and CDR2 SYGVKD. The clonotype was recovered from an adult who received the AZD1222 COVID-19 vaccine. This chain uses TRBV10-3 with TRBJ2-3; TRBD1 matches 7 bases. Sequenced material: peripheral blood, taken 28 days after the second AZD1222 dose. CDR3 region: CAISESGGQLTDTQYF. The CDR3 DNA reads as TGTGCCATCAGTGAGTCTGGGGGACAGCTCACAGATACGCAGTATTTT.